Below are 13 T cell receptor beta chains sequenced from a single sample in a study of blood T cell repertoires in COVID-19. Profiling relied on immunoSEQ multiplex PCR, and the TCRdb table lists in-frame clones only, not all of them. The sample consists of over 200,000 clones, around four fifths of them appearing once. Sequenced material: peripheral blood. Receptor source: a woman aged 45-65 years with acute or convalescent COVID-19.

The chain uses TRBV5-1 and TRBJ2-1; 11 bases map to TRBD2. V lost 4 bases to trimming and J lost 6 bases; unmatched junction nucleotides: 3. The CDR3 is 14 residues long. Germline V gene sequence: CDR1 SGHRS, CDR2 YFSETQ. CDR3 nucleotides: TGCGCCAGCAGCATCGGGACTAGCGGCAATGAGCAGTTCTTC. Translation gives CASSIGTSGNEQFF.

This clone was recorded once. The V and J genes are TRBV2 and TRBJ1-4, with 8 bases that match TRBD1. There are 14 residues in the CDR3. Germline loops: CDR1 SNHLY, CDR2 FYNNEI. The V segment lost 4 bases and the J segment 8 bases; nucleotides outside the gene matches: 6. This CDR3 reads CASSGRQGQEKLFF. DNA of the CDR3: TGTGCCAGCAGTGGGAGACAGGGGCAGGAAAAACTGTTTTTT.

In this sample, this clone turned up once. The genes are TRBV20-1 and TRBJ2-7; D gene unclear. There are 11 residues in the CDR3. The germline CDR1 and CDR2 sequences are DFQATT and SNEGSKA (reference sequence). Trimming pared 8 bases from V and 6 bases from J, leaving 14 bases between. The CDR3 DNA reads as TGCAGTTTCGCGGCCTCGGGCGAGCAGTACTTC. Protein sequence: CSFAASGEQYF.

This clone has just a few counts. This chain links TRBV6-6 with TRBJ2-1; D may be TRBD1 (7 bases). The CDR3 spans 15 residues. The V gene lost 0 bases and the J gene lost 3 bases, with 9 bases spanning the gap. Germline CDR1 is MNHNY and CDR2 is SVGAGI (reference sequence). The CDR3 bases are TGTGCCAGCAGTTACTCTCAGGGGGGCTACAATGAGCAGTTCTTC. Its protein is CASSYSQGGYNEQFF.

This clone appeared a few times. V gene TRBV28 combines with J gene TRBJ2-5; TRBD2 matches 7 bases. J was trimmed by 5 bases and V by 3 bases; bases with no gene match: 9. The CDR3 sequence is 15 residues long. CDR1 and CDR2 from the germline V gene are MDHEN and SYDVKM. In nucleotides, the CDR3 is TGTGCCAGCAGTTTTATAGGGGAGGGAGGGGAGACCCAGTACTTC. The encoded protein is CASSFIGEGGETQYF.

This rearrangement joins TRBV28 to TRBJ2-5, with 12 bases lining up with TRBD2. Germline lookup yields CDR1 MDHEN and CDR2 SYDVKM. The V segment lost 4 bases and the J segment 5 bases; nucleotides outside the gene matches: 11. The length of the CDR3 is 17 residues. The CDR3, as DNA: TGTGCCAGCAGTTCCCAACGACTAGCGGGAGAAGGGGAGACCCAGTACTTC. Its protein product is CASSSQRLAGEGETQYF. Full variable domain (outside the CDR3, taken from reference TRBV28 and TRBJ2-5): DVKVTQSSRYLVKRTGEKVFLECVQDMDHENMFWYRQDPGLGLRLIYFSYDVKMKEKGDIPEGYSVSREKKERFSLILESASTNQTSMYLCASSSQRLAGEGETQYFGPGTRLLVL.

V gene TRBV11-3 combines with J gene TRBJ2-7; tentatively, D is TRBD1 (6 bases). With 3 bases removed from V and 0 bases from J, the gap between germline ends came to 9 bases. This CDR3 has 14 amino acids. Germline V gene lookup returns CDR1 SGHNT and CDR2 YENEEA. DNA of the CDR3: TGTGCCAGCAGCTTCTCCAGGGGCTCCTACGAGCAGTACTTC. Translating gives CASSFSRGSYEQYF.

The chain uses TRBV28 and TRBJ2-3; TRBD2 matches 8 bases. The V and J ends lost 6 bases and 0 bases, in that order; junction bases with no gene match: 5. Germline V gene lookup returns CDR1 MDHEN and CDR2 SYDVKM. The CDR3 totals 15 residues. The CDR3 here is CASSTGGASTDTQYF. In nucleotides, the CDR3 is TGTGCCAGCAGCACCGGGGGGGCTAGCACAGATACGCAGTATTTT.

The chain has TRBV15 and TRBJ2-1; TRBD2 aligns across 10 bases. Trimming at V came to 2 bases and at J to 8 bases, leaving 6 bases not matched to a gene. This CDR3 is built from 15 residues. The germline V gene has CDR1 LNHNV and CDR2 YYDKDF (reference sequence). Here the CDR3 reads CATSRSSGRIDEQFF. In nucleotides, the CDR3 is TGTGCCACCAGCAGAAGTAGCGGGAGGATTGATGAGCAGTTCTTC.

The rearrangement joins TRBV21-1 to TRBJ2-1; the table's D call, TRBD2, has no DNA check behind it. TRBV21-1 is a pseudogene. The CDR3 extends over 19 amino acids. As DNA, the CDR3 is TGTGCCAGCAGTCCACTTGGACTAGCGGGCCCTCCTTGGGACAATGAGCAGTTCTTC. Protein sequence: CASSPLGLAGPPWDNEQFF.

This chain links TRBV28 with TRBJ2-1, with D tentatively TRBD2 (6 bases). This CDR3 is 13 amino acids long. Germline CDR1 reads MDHEN; CDR2 reads SYDVKM. V lost 8 bases and J lost 5, with 13 bases in between. The CDR3 here is CASGGTFDNEQFF. CDR3 DNA: TGTGCCAGCGGCGGGACCTTCGACAATGAGCAGTTCTTC.

The chain recombines TRBV3-1 (or the pseudogene TRBV3-2) with TRBJ2-1; 10 bases are shared with TRBD2. V lost 5 bases to trimming and J lost 4 bases; unmatched junction nucleotides: 8. There are 16 residues in the CDR3. Germline V gene lookup returns CDR1 LGHDT and CDR2 YNNKEL (reference sequence). CDR3 coding DNA: TGTGCCAGCAGCGTTAGCGGGAGGTACCAATACAATGAGCAGTTCTTC. Residues: CASSVSGRYQYNEQFF.

The J gene is TRBJ2-7, the V gene TRBV24-1; weak D call: TRBD1 (5 bases). The CDR3 loop spans 13 amino acids. Germline loops: CDR1 KGHDR, CDR2 SFDVKD. The V end lost 5 bases, the J end lost 5 bases, and 12 bases lay between the germline ends. The CDR3: CATSGLKGNEQYF. The CDR3 DNA reads TGTGCCACCAGTGGTCTGAAGGGGAACGAGCAGTACTTC.